Shown below are 20 T cell receptor beta chains from a single sample sequenced in a study of blood T cell repertoires in COVID-19. The protocol was immunoSEQ multiplex PCR, while the TCRdb copy is restricted to in-frame clones and leaves out a portion. The data show under 200,000 clones, 75% to 95% seen once. The sequencing input was peripheral blood. The receptors were gathered from a man aged 45-60 years with acute or convalescent COVID-19.

The rearrangement joins TRBV11-3 to TRBJ2-1; D is ambiguous. With 1 base removed from V and 6 bases from J, the gap between germline ends came to 7 bases. Germline V gene sequence: CDR1 SGHNT, CDR2 YENEEA. This CDR3 contains 13 residues. CDR3 DNA: TGTGCCAGCAGCTTAGCGGAGTCCAATGAGCAGTTCTTC. Amino acids: CASSLAESNEQFF.

V usage is TRBV6-9 and J usage is TRBJ1-3, with D hard to call. Germline CDR1 MNHGY, CDR2 SVAAGI. This CDR3 contains 14 residues. Trimming left V 7 bases short and J 1 base short, with 11 bases between. CDR3 in amino acids: CASTPGASGNTIYF. The CDR3 nucleotides are TGTGCCAGCACCCCAGGCGCATCTGGAAACACCATATATTTT.

The rearrangement joins TRBV28 to TRBJ1-4; D remains ambiguous. V was cut by 3 bases and J by 2 bases, with 4 bases left in between. Germline assignment: CDR1 MDHEN and CDR2 SYDVKM. The CDR3 loop spans 13 amino acids. CDR3 in DNA: TGTGCCAGCAGTTTCGTTACTAATGAAAAACTGTTTTTT. It encodes CASSFVTNEKLFF.

The rearrangement uses TRBV10-3 and TRBJ1-2; 7 bases are shared with TRBD1. Germline trimming cut 0 bases from V and 4 bases from J; bases unmatched to any gene: 5. Germline values: CDR1 ENHRY, CDR2 SYGVKD. This CDR3 is 15 amino acids long. CDR3 in amino acids: CAISESTTGPYGYTF. DNA of the CDR3: TGTGCCATCAGTGAGTCGACGACAGGGCCCTATGGCTACACCTTC.

The chain is built from TRBV7-2 and TRBJ1-5; D gene ambiguous. The CDR3 length is 15 residues. V was shortened by 6 bases and J by 7 bases, with 19 bases between the two germline ends. Germline assignment: CDR1 SGHTA and CDR2 FQGNSA. The CDR3 DNA is TGTGCCAGCAGTAATCGGGCGGGCCAAGGGCAGCCCCAGCATTTT. Translated: CASSNRAGQGQPQHF.

Concerning this clone itself: An end of the junction does not agree with germline; a read error may underlie this. The chain recombines TRBV2 with TRBJ2-2; D gene unclear. This CDR3 is built from 13 residues. In germline, CDR1 is SNHLY, CDR2 FYNNEI. Written as DNA, the CDR3 is TGTGCCGGCAGCAAGAGGAAGACCGGGGAGCTGTTTTTT. Translation gives CAGSKRKTGELFF.

The rearrangement links TRBV28 to TRBJ2-7; perhaps TRBD2 as D (6 bases). CDR3 size: 14 residues. V was shortened by 3 bases and J by 3 bases, with 12 bases between the two germline ends. Germline CDR1 MDHEN, CDR2 SYDVKM. The CDR3 protein is CASSLGGVSYEQYV. In DNA, the CDR3 is TGTGCCAGCAGTTTGGGAGGTGTTAGCTACGAGCAGTACGTC.

V and J are TRBV7-2 and TRBJ2-3; D is possibly TRBD1 (6 bases). The V gene's germline CDR1 is SGHTA and CDR2 FQGNSA. This CDR3 spans 16 amino acids. Trimming shortened V by 5 bases and J by 0 bases, and 15 bases separated the two germline ends. The CDR3 DNA is TGTGCCAGCAGCACCCCCCGGACAGATAGCACAGATACGCAGTATTTT. This codes for CASSTPRTDSTDTQYF.

This clone was counted only a few times. The chain couples TRBV28 to TRBJ2-7; 7 bases line up with TRBD1. CDR1 MDHEN and CDR2 SYDVKM come from the germline V gene. J lost 3 bases, V lost 5 bases, and 10 bases had no gene match. The CDR3 covers 15 residues. CDR3 region: CASSTSGAGGYEQYF. The CDR3 DNA reads TGTGCCAGCAGTACCTCTGGGGCAGGGGGCTACGAGCAGTACTTC.

The V call is TRBV18, the J call TRBJ1-4; D remains unclear. The ends were cut back, 3 bases at V and 10 bases at J, with 18 bases in the middle. The CDR3 has 15 residues. Germline CDR1 is KGHSH and CDR2 is LQKENI. In DNA form, the CDR3 reads TGTGCCAGCTCACCTCCGGAGGGCGAATCTGGAAAACTGTTTTTT. The encoded protein is CASSPPEGESGKLFF.

This clone was counted a single time. The chain has TRBV30 and TRBJ1-3; D is ambiguous. In germline, CDR1 is GTSNPN, CDR2 SVGIG (reference sequence). Trimming stripped 2 bases from V and 0 bases from J, with 8 bases between. This CDR3 has 14 residues. The DNA of the CDR3 is TGTGCCTGGAGTTTGACAATCTCTGGAAACACCATATATTTT. Translating gives CAWSLTISGNTIYF.

This rearrangement joins TRBV2 to TRBJ1-5; TRBD1 is a possible D gene (6 bases). Germline V CDR1 and CDR2: SNHLY, FYNNEI. The ends were cut back, 6 bases at V and 3 bases at J, with 18 bases in the middle. There are 16 residues in the CDR3. The CDR3 sequence is CASREFATGNNQPQHF. The CDR3, as DNA: TGTGCCAGCAGAGAATTCGCGACAGGAAACAATCAGCCCCAGCATTTT.

The rearrangement links TRBV4-2 to TRBJ1-6; 7 nucleotides agree with TRBD1. Germline-derived CDR1 and CDR2 are LGHNA and YNFKEQ. The V gene end was trimmed by 1 base and the J gene end by 4 bases; junction bases not matched to a gene: 10. CDR3 length equals 18 residues. The CDR3, as DNA: TGTGCCAGCAGCCAAGGGGGGGACAGTATATTTTATAATTCACCCCTCCACTTT. It codes for CASSQGGDSIFYNSPLHF.

Only one count was recorded for this clone. The gene calls are TRBV5-1 and TRBJ1-1; TRBD1 is a possible D gene (5 bases). Germline V gives CDR1 SGHRS, CDR2 YFSETQ. The CDR3 sequence is 14 residues long. The V end was cut by 7 bases, the J end by 1 base, with 14 bases between. This CDR3 is CASGTGTGNTEAFF. In DNA form, the CDR3 reads TGCGCCAGCGGAACAGGAACAGGGAACACTGAAGCTTTCTTT.

The chain employs TRBV28 and TRBJ2-7; 11 nucleotides match TRBD2. Germline V gene data show CDR1 as MDHEN and CDR2 as SYDVKM. V was clipped by 6 bases and J by 1 base; unmatched bases: 14. This CDR3 spans 18 amino acids. CDR3 protein: CASRPGASGRRRSYEQYF. The DNA for the CDR3 is TGTGCCAGCAGACCCGGGGCTAGCGGGAGGAGGAGATCCTACGAGCAGTACTTC.

V and J are TRBV7-3 and TRBJ2-3; TRBD1 agrees at 8 bases. The germline CDR1 and CDR2 sequences are SGHTA and FQGTGA. Trimming cost V 6 bases and J 5 bases; bases outside gene matches: 7. This CDR3 region has 14 residues. This CDR3 reads CASSKDRVVDTQYF. Here the CDR3 DNA reads TGTGCCAGCAGTAAGGACAGGGTAGTAGATACGCAGTATTTT.

The V call is TRBV3-1 (or the pseudogene TRBV3-2), the J call TRBJ1-2; TRBD1 might be the D (6 bases). Trimming took 3 bases from V and 3 from J, leaving 20 bases between them. From germline, CDR1 is LGHDT and CDR2 YNNKEL (reference sequence). The CDR3 runs to 17 residues. CDR3 nucleotide sequence: TGTGCCAGCAGCCACACCCCCGGGACACTAAACGACTATGGCTACACCTTC. This codes for CASSHTPGTLNDYGYTF.

This chain joins TRBV27 and TRBJ2-5, with D unresolved. The V gene's germline CDR1 is MNHEY and CDR2 SMNVEV (reference sequence). The V and J ends lost 6 bases and 2 bases respectively, with 13 bases between them. CDR3 length equals 14 residues. The CDR3 DNA reads TGTGCCAGCAGAGTGCAGGATTTTCAAGAGACCCAGTACTTC. Amino acids: CASRVQDFQETQYF.

Written as DNA, the CDR3 is TGTGCCAGCAGCAAGACTAGCGGCCTAAACAATGAGCAGTTCTTC. Amino acids: CASSKTSGLNNEQFF. J is TRBJ2-1 and V is TRBV3-1 (or the pseudogene TRBV3-2), with 9 bases that match TRBD2. The CDR3 is 15 residues long. V shed 5 bases and J 5 bases; nucleotides not matched to a gene: 7. Germline values: CDR1 LGHDT, CDR2 YNNKEL (reference sequence).

The rearrangement joins TRBV5-4 to TRBJ1-1; D is possibly TRBD1 (6 bases). CDR1 and CDR2 from the germline V gene are SGHNT and YYREEE (reference sequence). V lost 4 bases to trimming and J lost 11 bases, with 24 bases between them. CDR3 length: 15 residues. The DNA of the CDR3 is TGTGCCAGCAGCCCAACGACTCCAGACAGGAGTAGGGCTTTCTTT. Translation: CASSPTTPDRSRAFF.